This TCR beta chain was sequenced for a study of cytomegalovirus exposure and HLA in healthy donors. Concerning this clone: Its antigen is unknown. Compared with germline, one end of the junction differs, possibly owing to a read error.

Study observations and caveats: Using a false discovery rate of 0.05, a later analysis showed that approximately 16,000 TCR beta sequences were associated with HLA alleles.

The primer mix had 60 Vbeta and 13 Jbeta primers. Profiling relied on immunoSEQ multiplex PCR, and the TCRdb table lists in-frame clones only, not all of them. The data show 130,000 or so clones, 8% to 9.5% seen once. The clonotype comes from a man aged 35 to 55 in good health and CMV-seronegative. The source material was PBMCs.

In DNA, the CDR3 is TGTGCCAGCAGCGAAGGAGGGACTTGGGGCTACACCTTC. Protein product: CASSEGGTWGYTF. The chain recombines TRBV2 with TRBJ1-2; D is perhaps TRBD1 (5 bases). The CDR3 covers 13 residues. CDR1 SNHLY and CDR2 FYNNEI come from the germline V gene. The full variable domain, completed using reference TRBV2 and TRBJ1-2, is EPEVTQTPSHQVTQMGQEVILRCVPISNHLYFYWYRQILGQKVEFLVSFYNNEISEKSEIFDDQFSVERPDGSNFTLKIRSTKLEDSAMYFCASSEGGTWGYTFGSGTRLTVV.